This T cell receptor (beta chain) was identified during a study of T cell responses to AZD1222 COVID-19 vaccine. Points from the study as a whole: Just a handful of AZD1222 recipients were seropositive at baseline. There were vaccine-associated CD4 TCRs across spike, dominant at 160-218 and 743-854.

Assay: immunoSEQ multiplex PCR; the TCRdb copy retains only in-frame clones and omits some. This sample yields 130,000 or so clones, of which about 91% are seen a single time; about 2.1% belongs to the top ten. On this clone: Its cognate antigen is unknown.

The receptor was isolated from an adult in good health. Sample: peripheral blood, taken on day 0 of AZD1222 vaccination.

The CDR3 DNA reads as TGTGCCAGCAATCGGCTCTTCTGGGGAGAGACCCAGTACTTC. Translated, it gives CASNRLFWGETQYF. The chain combines TRBV2 with TRBJ2-5; D is uncertain. CDR3 size: 14 residues. Trimming took 7 bases from V and 4 from J, leaving 16 bases between them. Germline V lookup: CDR1 SNHLY, CDR2 FYNNEI.